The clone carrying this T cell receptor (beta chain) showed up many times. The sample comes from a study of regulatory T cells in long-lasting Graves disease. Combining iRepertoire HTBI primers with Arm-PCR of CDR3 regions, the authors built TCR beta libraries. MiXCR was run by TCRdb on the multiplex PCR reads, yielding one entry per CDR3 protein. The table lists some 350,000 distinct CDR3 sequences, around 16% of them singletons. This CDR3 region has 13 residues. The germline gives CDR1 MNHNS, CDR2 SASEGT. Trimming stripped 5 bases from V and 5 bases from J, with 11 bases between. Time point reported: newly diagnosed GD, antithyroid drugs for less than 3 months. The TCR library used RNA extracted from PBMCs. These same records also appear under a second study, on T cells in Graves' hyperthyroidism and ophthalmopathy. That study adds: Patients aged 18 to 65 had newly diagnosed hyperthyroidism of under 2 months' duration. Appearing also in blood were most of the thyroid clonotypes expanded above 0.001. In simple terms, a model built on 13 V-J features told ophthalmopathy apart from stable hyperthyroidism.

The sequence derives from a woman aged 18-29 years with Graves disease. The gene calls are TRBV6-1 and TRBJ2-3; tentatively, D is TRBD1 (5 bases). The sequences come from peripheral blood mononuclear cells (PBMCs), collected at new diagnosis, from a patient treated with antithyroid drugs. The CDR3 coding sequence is TGTGCCAGCAGTATCCGCAGGGTAGATACGCAGTATTTT. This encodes CASSIRRVDTQYF.